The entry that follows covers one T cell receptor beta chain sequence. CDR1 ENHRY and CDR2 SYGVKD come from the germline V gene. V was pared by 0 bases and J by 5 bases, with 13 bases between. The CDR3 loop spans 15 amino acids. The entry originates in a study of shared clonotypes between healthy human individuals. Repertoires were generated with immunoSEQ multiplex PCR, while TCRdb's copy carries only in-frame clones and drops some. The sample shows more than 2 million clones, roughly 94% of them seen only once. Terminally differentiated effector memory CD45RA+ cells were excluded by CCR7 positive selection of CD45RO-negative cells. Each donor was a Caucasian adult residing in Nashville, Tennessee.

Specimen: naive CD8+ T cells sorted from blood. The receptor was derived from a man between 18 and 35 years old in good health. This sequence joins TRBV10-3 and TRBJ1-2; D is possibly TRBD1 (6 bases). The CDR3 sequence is CAISESGGQGYGYTF. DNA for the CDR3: TGTGCCATCAGTGAGTCCGGTGGGCAGGGGTATGGCTACACCTTC.